This T cell receptor beta chain was retrieved from a study of CD8 T cells in ankylosing spondylitis. Study-wide points: One TCR beta motif, made up of roughly 8 highly homologous variants, appeared characteristic of ankylosing spondylitis blood. Clones linked with disease were CD8+ and fairly uncommon in the peripheral blood. The authors reported significant enrichment of disease-linked clones in matched ankylosing spondylitis synovial fluid. Earlier authors reported some of these motif variants in reactive arthritis synovial fluid and blood.

The V segment lost 1 base and the J segment 9 bases; nucleotides outside the gene matches: 10. From germline, CDR1 is SGHDN and CDR2 FVKESK. CDR3 size: 16 residues. On this clonotype: Its specificity is unknown.

It was by quantitative 5'-RACE with molecular barcodes that TCR beta libraries were made. MiXCR, run by TCRdb on the 5' RACE reads, gives a single entry per CDR3 protein. The table lists roughly 350,000 distinct CDR3 sequences, 6.5% to 10% of them singletons, with approximately 14% in the top ten. Source material: blood, either unsorted or a sorted T cell fraction (not recorded which). This receptor was taken from a male donor with ankylosing spondylitis. The V call is TRBV14, the J call TRBJ2-1; TRBD2 aligns across 9 bases. The CDR3 DNA reads as TGTGCCAGCAGCCAAGTTGGCGGGAGGGCCAAGGGTGAGCAGTTCTTC. Translation gives CASSQVGGRAKGEQFF.